These T cell receptor beta chains were read from a single sample in a study of OX40 agonist ivuxolimab in advanced cancers. TCRdb keeps only in-frame clones here, not all; method: immunoSEQ multiplex PCR. The profile shows about 77,000 clones, 80% to 90% of them singletons. This specimen was CD4+ or CD8+ T cells sorted from blood, taken in a trial of the OX40 agonist ivuxolimab. The receptors come from an adult with an advanced solid tumor such as melanoma, head and neck, liver or kidney cancer. Both conserved end residues are part of each CDR3. The D gene is left open where the match is weak. Rows give clone size only sometimes, using once, few, many, or a class for an expanded clone.

j_call v_call d_call clone_size cdr3_aa cdr3_nt
TRBJ1-2 TRBV7-6 - once CASSLSGRDRGYTF TGTGCCAGCAGCTTATCAGGCAGGGACCGAGGCTACACCTTC
TRBJ2-7 TRBV7-9 TRBD1 - CASSSDRASEQYF TGTGCCAGCAGCTCAGACAGGGCCAGCGAGCAGTACTTC
TRBJ2-7 TRBV7-2 - - CASSQDEGDEQYF TGTGCCAGCAGCCAAGATGAGGGGGACGAGCAGTACTTC
TRBJ2-5 TRBV5-1 TRBD2 - CASSLGTSGVGETQYF TGCGCCAGCAGCTTGGGGACTAGCGGGGTGGGAGAGACCCAGTACTTC
TRBJ2-1 TRBV18 - - CASSPDPYNEQFF TGTGCCAGCTCACCGGACCCCTACAATGAGCAGTTCTTC
TRBJ1-3 TRBV6-6 - - CASSLDSMSGNTIYF TGTGCCAGCAGCCTGGACAGTATGTCTGGAAACACCATATATTTT
TRBJ2-1 TRBV5-4 TRBD1 - CASRTARDSDWHEQFF TGTGCCAGCCGCACCGCCCGGGACAGTGATTGGCATGAGCAGTTCTTC
TRBJ2-3 TRBV5-1 - - CASRDRTSTDTQYF TGCGCCAGTCGAGACAGGACTAGCACAGATACGCAGTATTTT
TRBJ1-4 TRBV6-5 - - CASSYDLRKLFF TGTGCCAGCAGTTACGACCTCAGGAAACTGTTTTTT
TRBJ1-1 TRBV6-1 TRBD1 - CASSGFLGTADTEAFF TGTGCCAGCAGTGGATTTCTCGGGACAGCCGACACTGAAGCTTTCTTT
TRBJ2-5 TRBV6-5 - - CASSYSNYQETQYF TGTGCCAGCAGTTACTCGAACTACCAAGAGACCCAGTACTTC
TRBJ1-2 TRBV14 TRBD1 few CASSQANNPGGDGYTF TGTGCCAGCAGCCAAGCAAATAATCCAGGGGGAGATGGCTACACCTTC
TRBJ2-3 TRBV6-1 - - CASSEGGGFQDTQYF TGTGCCAGCAGTGAAGGAGGGGGGTTCCAGGATACGCAGTATTTT
TRBJ2-7 TRBV19 - - CASRRAGTYEQYF TGTGCCAGTAGGCGGGCAGGGACCTACGAGCAGTACTTC
TRBJ1-3 TRBV18 - - CASSPGSGGYGNTIYF TGTGCCAGCTCACCAGGGTCCGGGGGCTATGGAAACACCATATATTTT
TRBJ2-1 TRBV4-3 TRBD1 - CASSQIQGVKQFF TGCGCCAGCAGCCAAATTCAGGGGGTCAAGCAGTTCTTC
TRBJ2-2 TRBV11-3 TRBD2 - CASNGGSALTGELFF TGTGCCAGCAACGGCGGGAGCGCTCTAACCGGGGAGCTGTTTTTT
TRBJ2-7 TRBV19 TRBD1 - CASSRTGTGGYEQYF TGTGCCAGTAGTAGGACCGGGACAGGGGGCTACGAGCAGTACTTC
TRBJ1-5 TRBV19 TRBD1 - CASSAYTGQKNQPQHF TGTGCCAGTAGTGCTTATACGGGACAGAAGAATCAGCCCCAGCATTTT
TRBJ2-3 TRBV7-9 TRBD2 - CASSLASGGATDTQYF TGTGCCAGCAGCTTAGCGAGCGGGGGGGCCACAGATACGCAGTATTTT
TRBJ2-7 TRBV6-5 - - CASSYSRQFPYEQYF TGTGCCAGCAGTTACTCGAGACAGTTCCCCTACGAGCAGTACTTC
TRBJ1-1 TRBV6-5 - - CASISTVEAFF TGTGCCAGCATCTCGACAGTTGAAGCTTTCTTT
TRBJ2-7 TRBV7-4 - - CASSCGTHPYEQYF TGTGCCAGCAGCTGCGGGACACATCCCTACGAGCAGTACTTC
TRBJ2-3 TRBV4-1 - - CASSIFGGSTDTQYF TGCGCCAGCAGTATTTTCGGGGGAAGCACAGATACGCAGTATTTT
TRBJ1-3 TRBV9 - few CASSLKGQTSGNTIYF TGTGCCAGCAGCCTAAAAGGACAGACCTCTGGAAACACCATATATTTT
TRBJ1-2 TRBV7-2 TRBD1 - CASSPSGQGNYGYTF TGTGCCAGCAGCCCCTCCGGACAGGGTAACTATGGCTACACCTTC
TRBJ1-4 TRBV6-5 - - CASSGRGQNLRKLFF TGTGCCAGCAGTGGGCGCGGGCAAAACCTGAGGAAACTGTTTTTT
TRBJ1-2 TRBV5-6 - - CASSKDRIANYGYTF TGTGCCAGCAGCAAGGACAGAATAGCTAACTATGGCTACACCTTC
TRBJ2-5 TRBV7-8 - - CASSLILGAQETQYF TGTGCCAGCAGCTTAATTTTGGGGGCCCAAGAGACCCAGTACTTC
TRBJ1-1 TRBV7-9 - - CASSSSAGDTEAFF TGTGCCAGCAGCTCTTCCGCGGGGGACACTGAAGCTTTCTTT
TRBJ1-6 TRBV27 - - CASTLGSYNSPLHF TGTGCCAGCACCCTGGGGTCCTATAATTCACCCCTCCACTTT
TRBJ2-2 TRBV5-1 - - CASSLRSGGTNTGELFF TGCGCCAGCAGCTTGAGGTCAGGGGGGACGAACACCGGGGAGCTGTTTTTT
TRBJ1-5 TRBV28 - - CATNLLQGPQHF TGTGCCACCAACTTACTCCAGGGGCCCCAGCATTTT
TRBJ2-3 TRBV6-5 - - CASSRVFGSDTQYF TGTGCCAGCAGTCGAGTCTTCGGGTCAGATACGCAGTATTTT
TRBJ2-7 TRBV5-5 - - CASSLVPGARTEQYF TGTGCCAGCAGCTTGGTTCCGGGGGCGCGGACCGAGCAGTACTTC
TRBJ2-2 TRBV6-1 - once CASSETQLTPGELFF TGTGCCAGCAGTGAGACGCAGCTAACACCGGGGGAGCTGTTTTTT
TRBJ1-2 TRBV5-6 - - CASSLEGPAYGYTF TGTGCCAGCAGCTTGGAGGGGCCCGCCTATGGCTACACCTTC
TRBJ2-5 TRBV10-2 TRBD2 - CASSVGLAQETQYF TGCGCCAGCAGTGTAGGACTAGCCCAAGAGACCCAGTACTTC
TRBJ1-4 TRBV27 - - CASSLRGINNEKLFF TGTGCCAGCAGTTTAAGGGGCATTAATAATGAAAAACTGTTTTTT
TRBJ2-7 TRBV7-3 - - CASSLDQGKNEQYF TGTGCCAGCAGCTTAGATCAGGGGAAGAACGAGCAGTACTTC